This TCR beta chain was recorded in a study of vaccination and CD4 T cells after COVID-19. The V gene lost 2 bases and the J gene lost 3 bases, with 11 bases spanning the gap. This CDR3 has 15 amino acids. From germline, CDR1 is SGHTA and CDR2 FQGNSA. With regard to this clonotype: Its antigen remains unidentified.

Documented treatment: approximately 10-day PBMC culture with coronavirus spike peptide pools or control peptides (ViraFEST assay). One should note that the unexposed donor's CD4+ T cells were collected before the COVID-19 pandemic (2011-2018). Cultured CD4+ T-cell DNA underwent Oncomine TCR Beta short-read sequencing. Via MiXCR, TCRdb re-called the PCR reads, giving one row per CDR3 protein. The sample includes under 5,500 distinct CDR3 sequences, 41% of them seen just once. The chain combines TRBV7-2 with TRBJ1-5; tentatively, D is TRBD1 (6 bases). Sequenced: CD4+ T cells from blood, cultured in vitro. This clonotype was obtained from a human donor in good health. The CDR3 reads CASSLSGTPNQPQHF. The CDR3 nucleotides read TGTGCCAGCAGCTTAAGTGGGACACCCAATCAGCCCCAGCATTTT.